This paragraph reports one T cell receptor beta chain. This CDR3 has 12 amino acids. CDR1 is MNHNY and CDR2 is SVGAGI in the germline V gene (reference sequence). The ends were cut back, 6 bases at V and 5 bases at J, with 8 bases in the middle. The data derive from a study of blood T cell repertoires in COVID-19. In the study overall: Specimens from acute and convalescent COVID-19 originated in the United States, Italy and Spain. T cells, B-cell-depleted T cells, or PBMCs provided the cDNA or gDNA that served as material.

As handled by the study authors: Amplifying reference gene primers gave estimates of nucleated cell counts. Generated by immunoSEQ multiplex PCR, the TCRdb table keeps only in-frame clones and is missing some. V and J calls plus clone size are reproduced from that table; the DNA served to infer D and trimming. This repertoire shows about 21,000 clones, 80% to 90% found once; its top ten account for roughly 6%. This chain joins TRBV6-6 and TRBJ1-5; D uncertain. This TCR came from a human donor in a cohort sampled during active COVID-19. Source material: peripheral blood. The CDR3 bases are TGTGCCAGCAGGGAGGGAGATCAGCCCCAGCATTTT. Its protein product is CASREGDQPQHF.